The 26 T cell receptor beta chains given below trace back to one sample, sequenced in a study of cytomegalovirus exposure and HLA in healthy donors. The PCR ran on 60 Vbeta and 13 Jbeta primers. Sequencing was performed with immunoSEQ multiplex PCR; in TCRdb, only in-frame clones are kept and a portion is missing. Of roughly 86,000 clones listed, approximately 69% were seen once; the top ten hold around a fifth. Source material: PBMCs. The receptors here all came from a woman in her fifties or sixties in good health and CMV-seropositive.

This clone has only one observation. CDR3 sequence reads: CASSSFTYNSPLHF. The CDR3 DNA follows: TGTGCCAGCAGTTCTTTTACCTATAATTCACCCCTCCACTTT. The chain has TRBV6-5 and TRBJ1-6; no clear D. Trimming took off 4 bases at V and 2 bases at J, with 6 bases between the two ends. The CDR3 runs 14 residues. CDR1 is MNHEY and CDR2 is SVGAGI in the germline V gene.

The chain has TRBV6-5 and TRBJ1-2; TRBD1 matches at 8 bases. V lost 2 bases to trimming and J lost 4 bases; unmatched junction nucleotides: 3. Germline CDR1 MNHEY, CDR2 SVGAGI. This CDR3 comprises 14 residues. The CDR3 DNA reads TGTGCCAGCAGTTACGGACAGGGCGGCTATGGCTACACCTTC. Amino acids: CASSYGQGGYGYTF.

This clone showed up just a few times. V gene TRBV2 combines with J gene TRBJ1-4; tentative D call: TRBD1 (5 bases). Germline lookup yields CDR1 SNHLY and CDR2 FYNNEI. The V end lost 3 bases, the J end lost 3 bases, and 14 bases lay between the germline ends. CDR3 size: 16 residues. The CDR3, as DNA: TGTGCCAGCAGTGAGCCCAGGGCTGGGGCTAATGAAAAACTGTTTTTT. Translated: CASSEPRAGANEKLFF.

J is TRBJ1-3 and V is TRBV30; D unclear. The CDR3 is made up of 13 amino acids. The V end was cut by 3 bases, the J end by 1 base, with 7 bases between. CDR1 and CDR2 (germline): GTSNPN, SVGIG (reference sequence). CDR3 bases: TGTGCCTGGAGCCCAGTGTCTGGAAACACCATATATTTT. This codes for CAWSPVSGNTIYF. Based on the CDR3 plus reference TRBV30 and TRBJ1-3, the full variable domain is SQTIHQWPATLVQPVGSPLSLECTVEGTSNPNLYWYRQAAGRGLQLLFYSVGIGQISSEVPQNLSASRPQDRQFILSSKKLLLSDSGFYLCAWSPVSGNTIYFGEGSWLTVV.

The rearrangement links TRBV4-1 to TRBJ1-2, with 10 bases fitting TRBD1. Germline CDR1 MGHRA, CDR2 YSYEKL. J gave up 4 bases and V 0 bases, and 8 bases lay outside the gene matches. CDR3 length equals 17 residues. CDR3 coding DNA: TGCGCCAGCAGCCAAGATCCGGGGACAGGGGTGGCCTATGGCTACACCTTC. Translation: CASSQDPGTGVAYGYTF.

This clone was seen a few times. V gene TRBV7-8 combines with J gene TRBJ2-7; the match to TRBD2 covers 7 bases. There are 13 residues in the CDR3. J lost 3 bases, V lost 8 bases, and 7 bases had no gene match. From germline, CDR1 is SGHVS and CDR2 FQNEAQ. CDR3 region: CASRAGGGYEQYF. As DNA, the CDR3 is TGTGCCAGCCGCGCGGGCGGGGGCTACGAGCAGTACTTC.

The V and J genes are TRBV5-1 and TRBJ1-5; 7 bases align to TRBD1. The germline V gene encodes CDR1 SGHRS and CDR2 YFSETQ. The CDR3 consists of 15 residues. V shed 4 bases and J 3 bases; nucleotides not matched to a gene: 7. The CDR3 reads CASSVDRLYNQPQHF. The CDR3 nucleotides are TGCGCCAGCAGCGTGGACAGGTTATACAATCAGCCCCAGCATTTT.

This clone was picked up a small number of times. The chain combines TRBV5-1 with TRBJ2-7, with D maybe TRBD2 (5 bases). The CDR3 is made up of 14 amino acids. The germline gives CDR1 SGHRS, CDR2 YFSETQ. Between the trimmed V and J ends, which lost 7 bases and 1 base, there was a span of 15 bases. CDR3 protein: CASGPDSTSYEQYF. As DNA, the CDR3 is TGCGCCAGCGGGCCGGACTCTACATCCTACGAGCAGTACTTC. Looking up the rest from reference TRBV5-1 and TRBJ2-7 gives the full variable domain: KAGVTQTPRYLIKTRGQQVTLSCSPISGHRSVSWYQQTPGQGLQFLFEYFSETQRNKGNFPGRFSGRQFSNSRSEMNVSTLELGDSALYLCASGPDSTSYEQYFGPGTRLTVT.

This chain links TRBV7-9 with TRBJ2-1, with a weak D call TRBD2 (5 bases). Germline CDR1 SEHNR, CDR2 FQNEAQ (reference sequence). This CDR3 contains 14 residues. V was trimmed by 3 bases and J by 7 bases, leaving 13 bases between them. This CDR3 is CASSFRTGWNEQFF. CDR3 bases: TGTGCCAGCAGCTTCAGAACGGGGTGGAATGAGCAGTTCTTC.

This clone came up a few times. This chain links TRBV18 with TRBJ2-2; a weak D match, TRBD1 (6 bases). Trimming took 0 bases from V and 3 from J, leaving 8 bases between them. Germline values: CDR1 KGHSH, CDR2 LQKENI. The CDR3 is 15 residues long. CDR3 sequence: CASSPPGAYTGELFF. The DNA of the CDR3 is TGTGCCAGCTCACCACCGGGGGCCTACACCGGGGAGCTGTTTTTT.

In this sample, this clone turned up once. The chain combines TRBV27 with TRBJ2-7; 7 bases line up with TRBD1. V gave up 5 bases and J gave up 2 bases; unmatched junction bases: 9. CDR3 length: 15 residues. CDR1 MNHEY and CDR2 SMNVEV come from the germline V gene (reference sequence). The CDR3, as DNA: TGTGCCAGCAGTCCCCACTCGACAGGGACCTACGAGCAGTACTTC. It codes for CASSPHSTGTYEQYF.

The chain couples TRBV7-3 to TRBJ1-1, with 8 bases fitting TRBD1. Unmatched junction bases numbered 6, after V lost 5 bases and J lost 7 bases. This CDR3 region has 13 residues. Per the germline V gene, CDR1 is SGHTA and CDR2 is FQGTGA. Here the CDR3 DNA reads TGTGCCAGCAGCCCCGGGACAGGACTTGAAGCTTTCTTT. This gives the protein CASSPGTGLEAFF. Full variable domain (outside the CDR3, taken from reference TRBV7-3 and TRBJ1-1): GAGVSQTPSNKVTEKGKYVELRCDPISGHTALYWYRQSLGQGPEFLIYFQGTGAADDSGLPNDRFFAVRPEGSVSTLKIQRTERGDSAVYLCASSPGTGLEAFFGQGTRLTVV.

This chain joins TRBV28 and TRBJ1-1; D may be TRBD1 (5 bases). V was cut by 3 bases and J by 6 bases, with 17 bases left in between. The germline CDR1 and CDR2 sequences are MDHEN and SYDVKM. The CDR3 totals 15 residues. The CDR3: CASSLYQGIGSEAFF. The CDR3 coding sequence is TGTGCCAGCAGTTTGTATCAGGGAATAGGCTCTGAAGCTTTCTTT.

The chain employs TRBV7-9 and TRBJ1-5; D may be TRBD1 (6 bases). The V and J ends lost 5 bases and 3 bases respectively, with 20 bases between them. The CDR3 runs to 17 residues. The germline V gene has CDR1 SEHNR and CDR2 FQNEAQ (reference sequence). CDR3 loop: CASSPEGGGQPNQPQHF. CDR3 coding DNA: TGTGCCAGCAGCCCCGAAGGTGGAGGACAGCCCAATCAGCCCCAGCATTTT.

The chain couples TRBV5-1 to TRBJ2-3; 7 bases align to TRBD2. The junction had 8 bases not matched to a gene; V was cut back by 0 bases and J by 4 bases. Germline V gene lookup returns CDR1 SGHRS and CDR2 YFSETQ. The CDR3 has 16 amino acids. CDR3 bases: TGCGCCAGCAGCTTGGAAGCGGGGATGGGATCAGATACGCAGTATTTT. Translation gives CASSLEAGMGSDTQYF. The whole variable domain, filled in from reference TRBV5-1 and TRBJ2-3, reads KAGVTQTPRYLIKTRGQQVTLSCSPISGHRSVSWYQQTPGQGLQFLFEYFSETQRNKGNFPGRFSGRQFSNSRSEMNVSTLELGDSALYLCASSLEAGMGSDTQYFGPGTRLTVL.

V and J are TRBV6-5 and TRBJ1-2, with D maybe TRBD1 (6 bases). The V end lost 2 bases, the J end lost 4 bases, and 14 bases lay between the germline ends. This CDR3 is 15 amino acids long. CDR1 is MNHEY, CDR2 SVGAGI, per germline. The CDR3 reads CASSYTLQGTYGYTF. The CDR3 DNA is TGTGCCAGCAGTTACACCCTTCAGGGGACCTATGGCTACACCTTC.

The chain joins TRBV6-5 to TRBJ2-7, with a possible D match to TRBD1 (5 bases). Deletions cut 0 bases from V and 0 bases from J, with 12 bases between. Germline assignment: CDR1 MNHEY and CDR2 SVGAGI. The CDR3 is 16 amino acids. Here the CDR3 reads CASSYSIQAPSYEQYF. The CDR3 DNA follows: TGTGCCAGCAGTTACTCGATACAGGCTCCCTCCTACGAGCAGTACTTC.

This clone was counted a few times. The chain is built from TRBV13 and TRBJ1-2; D is ambiguous. Germline V gives CDR1 PRHDT, CDR2 FYEKMQ (reference sequence). V was pared by 0 bases and J by 1 base, with 9 bases between. The CDR3 loop spans 15 amino acids. CDR3 protein: CASSLGLGSNYGYTF. The CDR3 DNA reads as TGTGCCAGCAGCTTAGGCCTGGGCAGTAACTATGGCTACACCTTC.

This clone showed up just a few times. The rearrangement uses TRBV30 and TRBJ2-1, with 13 bases that match TRBD2. Trimming at V came to 4 bases and at J to 7 bases, leaving 4 bases not matched to a gene. Germline CDR1 is GTSNPN and CDR2 is SVGIG (reference sequence). The CDR3 totals 14 residues. CDR3 residues: CAWKLAGGRNEQFF. CDR3 DNA sequence: TGTGCCTGGAAACTAGCGGGGGGGCGGAATGAGCAGTTCTTC.

The chain combines TRBV6-5 with TRBJ2-1; D gene uncertain. V was pared by 10 bases and J by 10 bases, with 14 bases between. This CDR3 contains 11 residues. Germline loops: CDR1 MNHEY, CDR2 SVGAGI. The CDR3 region is CATETLREQFF. CDR3 sequence (DNA): TGTGCCACCGAAACCCTAAGAGAGCAGTTCTTC.

The rearrangement uses TRBV4-1 and TRBJ1-2, with unresolved D. There are 15 residues in the CDR3. The V gene lost 0 bases and the J gene lost 6 bases, with 14 bases spanning the gap. The germline V gene has CDR1 MGHRA and CDR2 YSYEKL. CDR3 residues: CASSQDPLERNGYTF. CDR3 coding DNA: TGCGCCAGCAGCCAAGATCCCTTGGAGAGAAATGGCTACACCTTC.

The chain carries TRBV5-5 and TRBJ2-7, with 9 bases identical to TRBD1. J lost 4 bases, V lost 4 bases, and 9 bases had no gene match. There are 15 residues in the CDR3. Germline assignment: CDR1 SGHKS and CDR2 YYEKEE (reference sequence). The CDR3: CASSREHGTGYEQYF. CDR3 DNA: TGTGCCAGCAGCCGGGAACACGGGACAGGGTACGAGCAGTACTTC.

This clone was picked up a small number of times. The chain recombines TRBV18 with TRBJ1-4; the D gene is possibly TRBD1 (5 bases). The CDR3 totals 15 residues. Trimming left V 3 bases short and J 2 bases short, with 10 bases between. Germline CDR1 reads KGHSH; CDR2 reads LQKENI. DNA of the CDR3: TGTGCCAGCTCACCGACGGACACCACTAATGAAAAACTGTTTTTT. It translates to CASSPTDTTNEKLFF.

The rearrangement uses TRBV30 and TRBJ2-3; a possible D gene is TRBD1 (5 bases). This CDR3 spans 14 amino acids. Trimming left V 1 base short and J 8 bases short, with 16 bases between. Germline-derived CDR1 and CDR2 are GTSNPN and SVGIG (reference sequence). In DNA, the CDR3 is TGTGCCTGGAGTGGGTGGGAAAGGGGCGCTACGCAGTATTTT. This translates into CAWSGWERGATQYF.

CDR3 DNA sequence: TGTGCCAGCAGGATGGACATTGATGAGCAGTTCTTC. Translation: CASRMDIDEQFF. The chain uses TRBV28 and TRBJ2-1, with D perhaps TRBD1 (5 bases). CDR1 and CDR2 (germline): MDHEN, SYDVKM. V lost 6 bases, J lost 8 bases, and 11 bases lay in between. The CDR3 length is 12 residues.

This chain links TRBV29-1 with TRBJ2-7, with 7 bases fitting TRBD1. V shed 0 bases, J shed 2 bases, and the junction held 4 bases outside the gene matches. The CDR3 is 14 residues long. Germline assignment: CDR1 SQVTM and CDR2 ANQGSEA. The CDR3 sequence: CSVEDGDSTYEQYF. The DNA for the CDR3 is TGCAGCGTTGAAGATGGGGACAGCACCTACGAGCAGTACTTC.